Listed below are T cell receptor beta chains from one sample, sequenced in a study of OX40 agonist ivuxolimab in advanced cancers. Libraries were prepared by immunoSEQ multiplex PCR; TCRdb keeps only in-frame clonotypes and omits some of them. Found here are over 65,000 clones, approximately 84% of them singletons; the top ten hold roughly 0.48%. This material consisted of CD4+ or CD8+ T cells sorted from blood, taken in a trial of the OX40 agonist ivuxolimab. The receptors derive from an adult with an advanced solid tumor such as melanoma, head and neck, liver or kidney cancer. CDR3s include the opening cysteine and the closing phenylalanine or tryptophan. The D gene is left open where the match is weak. Size values are once, few and many counts, or a class for expanded clones, and some rows have none.

clone size	D gene	V gene	J gene	CDR3 DNA	CDR3 protein
.	TRBD1	TRBV18	TRBJ2-7	TGTGCCAGCTCATCCGGGACAGGCTACGAGCAGTACTTC	CASSSGTGYEQYF
.	.	TRBV2	TRBJ2-4	TGTGCCAGCAACGGGGGCGGGATCATTCAGTACTTC	CASNGGGIIQYF
.	.	TRBV20-1	TRBJ2-2	TGCAGTGCCCCCGGGCCCGGGGAGCTGTTTTTT	CSAPGPGELFF
.	TRBD1	TRBV5-1	TRBJ1-4	TGCGCCAGCAGCTGGACAGGGGCGAATGAAAAACTGTTTTTT	CASSWTGANEKLFF
.	.	TRBV6-6	TRBJ2-7	TGTGCCAGCAGTTATTTACAGCTTAGCTCCTACGAGCAGTACTTC	CASSYLQLSSYEQYF
.	.	TRBV7-9	TRBJ1-5	TGTGCCAGCAGCTCCCACAGGGATGGGAGCAATCAGCCCCAGCATTTT	CASSSHRDGSNQPQHF
.	.	TRBV6-9	TRBJ2-2	TGTGCCAGCACTTTCAGACCGAACACCGGGGAGCTGTTTTTT	CASTFRPNTGELFF
.	.	TRBV6-6	TRBJ2-7	TGTGCCAGCAGGGACCAGGGGACACCAACCTACGAGCAGTACTTC	CASRDQGTPTYEQYF
.	.	TRBV9	TRBJ1-2	TGTGCCAGCAGCGCCGGGATGGACGGGGTCGGCTACACCTTC	CASSAGMDGVGYTF
.	.	TRBV4-2	TRBJ2-7	TGTGCCAGCAGCCACATGGCAATTTCTTATCCCACCTACGAGCAGTACTTC	CASSHMAISYPTYEQYF
.	.	TRBV7-9	TRBJ2-2	TGTGCCAGCAGCCCTCAGGGAGTTGCCGGGGAGCTGTTTTTT	CASSPQGVAGELFF
few	.	TRBV4-1	TRBJ2-7	TGCGCCAGCAGCCAAGAGCTAGCGTACGAGCAGTACTTC	CASSQELAYEQYF
.	.	TRBV19	TRBJ2-2	TGTGCCAGTAGTATCTTGGGGGGCGCAAAAACCGGGGAGCTGTTTTTT	CASSILGGAKTGELFF
.	.	TRBV7-2	TRBJ1-4	TGTGCCAGCAGCTATCACCCCGGGGGGGCGAATGAAAAACTGTTTTTT	CASSYHPGGANEKLFF
.	.	TRBV6-5	TRBJ2-5	TGTGCCAGCAGTAACCCGACAGAGACCCAGTACTTC	CASSNPTETQYF
.	TRBD1	TRBV28	TRBJ1-2	TGTGCCAGCAGCCTACAGGGGCCAAGCTATGGCTACACCTTC	CASSLQGPSYGYTF
.	TRBD1	TRBV7-2	TRBJ1-1	TGTGCCAGCAGCATTGGGACAGGGGGCTGGGGCACTGAAGCTTTCTTT	CASSIGTGGWGTEAFF
once	.	TRBV5-4	TRBJ1-1	TGTGCCAGCAGCTTCCCGGGACTTCCGAACACTGAAGCTTTCTTT	CASSFPGLPNTEAFF
.	.	TRBV9	TRBJ1-3	TGTGCCAGCAGCGTTCGGGCCGACTCTGGAAACACCATATATTTT	CASSVRADSGNTIYF
once	.	TRBV28	TRBJ2-3	TGTGCCAGCGGCGTGGGATCCCCGGCCCAGTATTTT	CASGVGSPAQYF
.	.	TRBV7-2	TRBJ1-2	TGTGCCAGCAGCCAAGGGGGGTATGGTGGCTACACCTTC	CASSQGGYGGYTF
.	.	TRBV15	TRBJ2-6	TGTGCCACCAGCAGAACGGACAGCCTCCGGGCCAACGTCCTGACTTTC	CATSRTDSLRANVLTF
once	.	TRBV9	TRBJ2-7	TGTGCCAGCAGCGCTGGGTCCACCTACGAGCAGTACTTC	CASSAGSTYEQYF
.	.	TRBV7-9	TRBJ2-3	TGTGCCAGCAGCATAAACGGGCTCACAGATACGCAGTATTTT	CASSINGLTDTQYF
.	TRBD1	TRBV19	TRBJ1-1	TGTGCCAGTCAAGAGGGCGACAGGGGGAACACTGAAGCTTTCTTT	CASQEGDRGNTEAFF
.	.	TRBV30	TRBJ1-3	TGTGCCTGGGGGACTCAGAGCTCTGGAAACACCATATATTTT	CAWGTQSSGNTIYF
.	TRBD2	TRBV28	TRBJ2-3	TGTGCCAGCAGTTTACTGCTAGCGGCTAGCACAGATACGCAGTATTTT	CASSLLLAASTDTQYF
.	.	TRBV2	TRBJ1-5	TGTGCCAGCAGTGTTCAACAAGGGGCCAATCAGCCCCAGCATTTT	CASSVQQGANQPQHF
.	.	TRBV7-8	TRBJ2-7	TGTGCCAGCAGCTTAATTAGCTACGAGCAGTACTTC	CASSLISYEQYF
.	TRBD1	TRBV28	TRBJ1-2	TGTGCCAGCCGCGAGGACGGACAGGGTTGGGGCTACACCTTC	CASREDGQGWGYTF
.	.	TRBV29-1	TRBJ1-1	TGCAGCGTTAGGTGGTCGAGGAACACTGAAGCTTTCTTT	CSVRWSRNTEAFF
few	TRBD2	TRBV28	TRBJ2-7	TGTGCCAGCAGTTCCCCGGGACTAGTTAGGTACGAGCAGTACTTC	CASSSPGLVRYEQYF
.	.	TRBV4-3	TRBJ2-2	TGCGCCAGCAGCCAGAATCCCGGGAGCGCCGGGGAGCTGTTTTTT	CASSQNPGSAGELFF
.	.	TRBV7-3	TRBJ2-1	TGTGCCAGCAGCTTGGGGCAGATCAATGAGCAGTTCTTC	CASSLGQINEQFF
.	.	TRBV18	TRBJ2-7	TGTGCCAGCTCACCCGGTCTAAACTACGAGCAGTACTTC	CASSPGLNYEQYF
.	.	TRBV2	TRBJ1-4	TGTGCCAGCAGTGAAGAAGGAGGGACTAATGAAAAACTGTTTTTT	CASSEEGGTNEKLFF
.	.	TRBV12-5	TRBJ2-5	TGTGCTAGTGCCATCGGAGAGACCCAGTACTTC	CASAIGETQYF